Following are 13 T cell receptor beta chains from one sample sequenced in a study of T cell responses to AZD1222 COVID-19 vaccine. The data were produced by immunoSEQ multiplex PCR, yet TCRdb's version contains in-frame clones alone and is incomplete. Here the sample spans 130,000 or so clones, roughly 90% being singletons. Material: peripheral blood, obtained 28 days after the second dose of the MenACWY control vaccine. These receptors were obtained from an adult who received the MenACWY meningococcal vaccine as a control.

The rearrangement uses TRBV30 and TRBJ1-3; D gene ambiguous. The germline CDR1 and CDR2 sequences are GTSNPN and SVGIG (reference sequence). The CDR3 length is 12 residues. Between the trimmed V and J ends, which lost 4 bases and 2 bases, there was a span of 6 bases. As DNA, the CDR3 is TGTGCCTGGAAGAAGGCTGGAAACACCATATATTTT. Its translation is CAWKKAGNTIYF. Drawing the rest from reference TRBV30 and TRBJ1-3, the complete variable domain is SQTIHQWPATLVQPVGSPLSLECTVEGTSNPNLYWYRQAAGRGLQLLFYSVGIGQISSEVPQNLSASRPQDRQFILSSKKLLLSDSGFYLCAWKKAGNTIYFGEGSWLTVV.

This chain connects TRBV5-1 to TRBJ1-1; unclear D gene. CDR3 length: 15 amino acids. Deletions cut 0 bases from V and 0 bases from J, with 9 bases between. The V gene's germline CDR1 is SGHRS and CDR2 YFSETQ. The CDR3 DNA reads TGCGCCAGCAGCTTGGGACCCAGGATGAACACTGAAGCTTTCTTT. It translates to CASSLGPRMNTEAFF.

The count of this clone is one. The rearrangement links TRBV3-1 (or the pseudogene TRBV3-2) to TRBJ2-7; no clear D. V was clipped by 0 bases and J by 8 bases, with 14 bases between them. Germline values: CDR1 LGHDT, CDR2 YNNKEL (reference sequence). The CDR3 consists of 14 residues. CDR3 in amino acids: CASSQEPLSVKQYF. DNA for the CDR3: TGTGCCAGCAGCCAAGAACCCTTATCGGTAAAGCAGTACTTC.

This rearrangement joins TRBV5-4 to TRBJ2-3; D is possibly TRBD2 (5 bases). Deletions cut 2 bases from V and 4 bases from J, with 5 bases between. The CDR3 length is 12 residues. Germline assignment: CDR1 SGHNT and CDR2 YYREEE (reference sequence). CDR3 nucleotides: TGTGCCAGCAGCTTCGGGGCAGATACGCAGTATTTT. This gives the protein CASSFGADTQYF.

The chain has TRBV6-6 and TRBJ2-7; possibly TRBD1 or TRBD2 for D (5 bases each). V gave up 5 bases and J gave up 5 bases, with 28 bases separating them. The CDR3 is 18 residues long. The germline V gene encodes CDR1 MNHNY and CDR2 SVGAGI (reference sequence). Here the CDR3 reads CASSQHRTTAGRAHEQYF. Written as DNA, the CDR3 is TGTGCCAGCAGTCAACACAGAACGACCGCGGGCAGGGCCCACGAGCAGTACTTC.

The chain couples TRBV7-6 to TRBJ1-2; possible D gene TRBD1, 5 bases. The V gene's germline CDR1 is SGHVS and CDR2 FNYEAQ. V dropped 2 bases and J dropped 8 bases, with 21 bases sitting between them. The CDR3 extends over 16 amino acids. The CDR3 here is CASSLYPGMPGPGYTF. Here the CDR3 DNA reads TGTGCCAGCAGCTTATACCCAGGGATGCCGGGGCCGGGCTACACCTTC. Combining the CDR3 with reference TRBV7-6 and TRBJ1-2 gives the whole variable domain GAGVSQSPRYKVTKRGQDVALRCDPISGHVSLYWYRQALGQGPEFLTYFNYEAQQDKSGLPNDRFSAERPEGSISTLTIQRTEQRDSAMYRCASSLYPGMPGPGYTFGSGTRLTVV.

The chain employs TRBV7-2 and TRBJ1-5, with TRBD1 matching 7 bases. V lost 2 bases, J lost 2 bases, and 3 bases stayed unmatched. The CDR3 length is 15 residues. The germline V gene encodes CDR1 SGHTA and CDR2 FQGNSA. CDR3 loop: CASSLLGGGNQPQHF. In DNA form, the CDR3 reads TGTGCCAGCAGCTTATTAGGGGGCGGCAATCAGCCCCAGCATTTT.

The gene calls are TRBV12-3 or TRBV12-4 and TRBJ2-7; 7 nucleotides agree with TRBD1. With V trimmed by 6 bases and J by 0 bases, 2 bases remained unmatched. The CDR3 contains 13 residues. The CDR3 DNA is TGTGCCAGCAGGACAGGGTACTCCTACGAGCAGTACTTC. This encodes CASRTGYSYEQYF.

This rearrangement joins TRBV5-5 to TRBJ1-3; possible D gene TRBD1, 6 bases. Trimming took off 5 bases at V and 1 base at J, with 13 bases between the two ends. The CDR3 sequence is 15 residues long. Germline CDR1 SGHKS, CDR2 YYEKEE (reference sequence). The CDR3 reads CASREDSLSGNTIYF. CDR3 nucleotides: TGTGCCAGCAGGGAGGACAGTCTTTCTGGAAACACCATATATTTT.

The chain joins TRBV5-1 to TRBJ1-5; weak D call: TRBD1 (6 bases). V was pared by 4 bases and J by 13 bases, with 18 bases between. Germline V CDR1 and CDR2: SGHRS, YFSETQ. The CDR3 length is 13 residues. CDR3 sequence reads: CASSQVTGTPQHF. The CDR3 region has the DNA TGCGCCAGCAGCCAGGTCACCGGGACACCACAGCATTTT.

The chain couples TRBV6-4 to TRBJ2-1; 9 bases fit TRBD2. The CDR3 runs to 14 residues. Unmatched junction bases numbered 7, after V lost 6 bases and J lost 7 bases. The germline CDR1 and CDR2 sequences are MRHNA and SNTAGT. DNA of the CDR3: TGTGCCAGCAGCCGGGGACTAGCCTCGAATGAGCAGTTCTTC. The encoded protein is CASSRGLASNEQFF.

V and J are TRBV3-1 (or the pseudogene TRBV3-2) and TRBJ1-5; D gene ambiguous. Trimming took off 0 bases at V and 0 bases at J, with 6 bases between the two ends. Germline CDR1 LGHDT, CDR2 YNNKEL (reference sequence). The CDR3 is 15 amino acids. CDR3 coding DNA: TGTGCCAGCAGCCAAGAACGGTATAGCAATCAGCCCCAGCATTTT. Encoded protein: CASSQERYSNQPQHF.

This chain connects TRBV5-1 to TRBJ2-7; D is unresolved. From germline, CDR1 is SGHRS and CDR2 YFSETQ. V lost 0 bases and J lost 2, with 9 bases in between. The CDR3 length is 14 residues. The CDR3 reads CASSLVGNTYEQYV. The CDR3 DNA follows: TGCGCCAGCAGCTTGGTGGGAAATACCTACGAGCAGTACGTC.